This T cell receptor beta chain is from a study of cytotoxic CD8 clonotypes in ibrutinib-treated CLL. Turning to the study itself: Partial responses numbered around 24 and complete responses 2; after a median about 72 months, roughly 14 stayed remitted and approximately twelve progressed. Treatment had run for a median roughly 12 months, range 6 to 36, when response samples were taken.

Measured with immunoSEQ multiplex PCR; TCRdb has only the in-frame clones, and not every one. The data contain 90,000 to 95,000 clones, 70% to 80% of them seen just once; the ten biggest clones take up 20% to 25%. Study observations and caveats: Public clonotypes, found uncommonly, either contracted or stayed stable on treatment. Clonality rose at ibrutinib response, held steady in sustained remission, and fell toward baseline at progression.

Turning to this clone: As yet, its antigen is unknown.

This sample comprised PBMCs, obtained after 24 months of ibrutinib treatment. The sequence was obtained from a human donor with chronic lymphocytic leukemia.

The CDR3: CASGTAEVYEQYF. The CDR3 DNA reads as TGTGCCAGCGGGACAGCTGAGGTATACGAGCAGTACTTC. The chain links TRBV10-3 to TRBJ2-7; TRBD1 might be the D (7 bases). Germline V CDR1 and CDR2: ENHRY, SYGVKD. V shed 10 bases and J shed 4 bases, with 17 bases lying between them. The CDR3 spans 13 residues.